Shown below are 2 T cell receptor beta chains from a single sample sequenced in a study of blood T cell repertoires in COVID-19 (dated by TCRdb to 2018 to 2021). The library was built by means of the immunoSEQ multiplex PCR assay. Entries here come from immuneACCESS through TCRdb and include only in-frame sequences with V and J called. Some clones fail to appear in such tables; in the studies checked, an unresolved V gene covers under half of the shortfall, and the cause of the remainder is unknown. This sample is represented by under 250,000 clones; approximately 82% of them were singletons. The ten largest clones add up to 10% to 15% of the sample. Specimen: peripheral blood. The receptor set was obtained from a woman in her 40s with acute or convalescent COVID-19.

The V gene is TRBV5-6, the J gene TRBJ2-7; TRBD2 matches 12 bases. CDR3 size: 18 residues. V dropped 4 bases and J dropped 7; count of bases not matched to a gene: 18. From germline, CDR1 is SGHDT and CDR2 YYEEEE. The CDR3 spells CASSLLTSGGRGPGEQYF. DNA for the CDR3: TGTGCCAGCAGCCTGTTGACTAGCGGGGGCCGAGGTCCGGGTGAGCAGTACTTC. The entire variable domain, with the rest obtained from reference TRBV5-6 and TRBJ2-7, is as follows: DAGVTQSPTHLIKTRGQQVTLRCSPKSGHDTVSWYQQALGQGPQFIFQYYEEEERQRGNFPDRFSGHQFPNYSSELNVNALLLGDSALYLCASSLLTSGGRGPGEQYFGPGTRLTVT.

V is TRBV27 and J is TRBJ1-2; TRBD1 agrees at 10 bases. Germline V gene sequence: CDR1 MNHEY, CDR2 SMNVEV (reference sequence). Trimming at V came to 5 bases and at J to 8 bases, leaving 20 bases not matched to a gene. CDR3 length: 18 residues. The CDR3 here is CASSTSLDRGQKIWGYTF. For the CDR3, the DNA is TGTGCCAGCAGTACCTCCTTAGACAGGGGGCAAAAAATTTGGGGCTACACCTTC.